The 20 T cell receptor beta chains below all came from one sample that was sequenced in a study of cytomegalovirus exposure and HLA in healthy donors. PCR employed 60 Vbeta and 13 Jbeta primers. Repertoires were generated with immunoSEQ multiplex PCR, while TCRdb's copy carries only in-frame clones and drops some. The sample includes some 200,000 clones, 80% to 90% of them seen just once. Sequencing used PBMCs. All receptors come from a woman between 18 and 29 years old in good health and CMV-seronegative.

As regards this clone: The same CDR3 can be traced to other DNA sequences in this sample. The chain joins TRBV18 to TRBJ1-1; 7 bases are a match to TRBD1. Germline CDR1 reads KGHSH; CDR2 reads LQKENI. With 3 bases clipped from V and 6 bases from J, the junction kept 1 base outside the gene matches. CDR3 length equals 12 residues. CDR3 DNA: TGTGCCAGCTCACCTCAGGGGGCTGAAGCTTTCTTT. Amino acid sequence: CASSPQGAEAFF.

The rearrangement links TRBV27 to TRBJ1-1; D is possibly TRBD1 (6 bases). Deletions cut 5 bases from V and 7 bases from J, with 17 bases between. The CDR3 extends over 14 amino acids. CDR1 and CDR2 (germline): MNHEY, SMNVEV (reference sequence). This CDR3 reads CASSVGGISVEAFF. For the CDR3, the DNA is TGTGCCAGCAGTGTAGGGGGAATTTCTGTTGAAGCTTTCTTT.

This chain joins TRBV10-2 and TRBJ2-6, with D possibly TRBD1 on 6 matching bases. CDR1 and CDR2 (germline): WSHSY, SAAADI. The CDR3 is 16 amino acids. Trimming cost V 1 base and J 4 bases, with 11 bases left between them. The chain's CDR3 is CASSELWGLGANVLTF. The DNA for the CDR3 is TGCGCCAGCAGTGAGTTGTGGGGGCTCGGGGCCAACGTCCTGACTTTC.

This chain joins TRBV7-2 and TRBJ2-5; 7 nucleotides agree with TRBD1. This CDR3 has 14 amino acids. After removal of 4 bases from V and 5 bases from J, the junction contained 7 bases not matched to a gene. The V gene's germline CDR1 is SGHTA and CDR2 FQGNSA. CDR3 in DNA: TGTGCCAGCAGCTCGACAGGGATTGGGGAGACCCAGTACTTC. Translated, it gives CASSSTGIGETQYF.

The CDR3 coding sequence is TGTGCCAGCAGCTTAGAGAGGCAGTACGAGCAGTACTTC. Translated, it gives CASSLERQYEQYF. The chain uses TRBV7-2 and TRBJ2-7; D is unclear. The CDR3 consists of 13 residues. Germline V gene data show CDR1 as SGHTA and CDR2 as FQGNSA. Trimming pared 1 base from V and 4 bases from J, leaving 8 bases between.

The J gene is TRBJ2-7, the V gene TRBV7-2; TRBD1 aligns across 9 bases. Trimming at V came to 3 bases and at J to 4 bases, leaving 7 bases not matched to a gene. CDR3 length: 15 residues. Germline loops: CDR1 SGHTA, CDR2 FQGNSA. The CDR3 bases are TGTGCCAGCAGCTTTGAACAGGGGGCGGCATACGAGCAGTACTTC. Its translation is CASSFEQGAAYEQYF.

The CDR3 coding sequence is TGTGCCAGCAGTTTTGGGCAGGGAAGGAATCAGCCCCAGCATTTT. Protein sequence: CASSFGQGRNQPQHF. The V call is TRBV27, the J call TRBJ1-5; D is perhaps TRBD1 (5 bases). The V gene lost 3 bases and the J gene lost 4 bases, with 13 bases spanning the gap. The CDR3 consists of 15 residues. Looked up from germline, CDR1 is MNHEY and CDR2 is SMNVEV (reference sequence).

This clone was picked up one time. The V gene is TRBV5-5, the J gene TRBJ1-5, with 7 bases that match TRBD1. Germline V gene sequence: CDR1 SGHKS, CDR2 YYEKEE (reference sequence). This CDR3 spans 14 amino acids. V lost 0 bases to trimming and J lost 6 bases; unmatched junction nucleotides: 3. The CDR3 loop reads CASSLAPGGQPQHF. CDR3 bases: TGTGCCAGCAGCTTGGCCCCAGGGGGTCAGCCCCAGCATTTT.

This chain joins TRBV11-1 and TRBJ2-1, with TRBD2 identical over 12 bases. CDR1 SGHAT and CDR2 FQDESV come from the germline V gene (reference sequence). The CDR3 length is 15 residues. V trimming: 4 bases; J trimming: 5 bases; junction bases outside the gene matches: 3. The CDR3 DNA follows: TGTGCCAGCAGCTCAGGACTAGCGGGAAACAATGAGCAGTTCTTC. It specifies CASSSGLAGNNEQFF.

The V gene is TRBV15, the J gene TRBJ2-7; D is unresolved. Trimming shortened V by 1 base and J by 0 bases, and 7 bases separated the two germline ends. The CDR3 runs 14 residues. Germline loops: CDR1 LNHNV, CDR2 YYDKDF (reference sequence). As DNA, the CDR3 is TGTGCCACCAGCAGAGGAGGCCACTCCTACGAGCAGTACTTC. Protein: CATSRGGHSYEQYF.

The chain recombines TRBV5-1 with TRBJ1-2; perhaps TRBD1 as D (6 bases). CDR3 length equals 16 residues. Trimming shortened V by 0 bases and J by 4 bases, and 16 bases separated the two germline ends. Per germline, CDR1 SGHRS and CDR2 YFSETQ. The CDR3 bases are TGCGCCAGCAGCTTGGCCCAAATCAGGGGCCCCTATGGCTACACCTTC. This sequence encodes CASSLAQIRGPYGYTF.

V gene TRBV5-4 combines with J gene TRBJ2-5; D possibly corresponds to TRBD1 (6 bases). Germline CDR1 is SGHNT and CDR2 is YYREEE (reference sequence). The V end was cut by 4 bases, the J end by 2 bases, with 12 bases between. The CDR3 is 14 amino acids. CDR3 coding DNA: TGTGCCAGCAGCGAGTGGACAGCGCAAGAGACCCAGTACTTC. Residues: CASSEWTAQETQYF.

The CDR3 protein is CASSIVPSGTPYEQYF. The CDR3 region has the DNA TGTGCCAGTAGTATCGTTCCTAGCGGGACTCCCTACGAGCAGTACTTC. The rearrangement joins TRBV19 to TRBJ2-7; 9 bases are shared with TRBD2. Per the germline V gene, CDR1 is LNHDA and CDR2 is SQIVND (reference sequence). The CDR3 runs to 16 residues. Trimming took 3 bases from V and 2 from J; bases not matched to a gene: 8.

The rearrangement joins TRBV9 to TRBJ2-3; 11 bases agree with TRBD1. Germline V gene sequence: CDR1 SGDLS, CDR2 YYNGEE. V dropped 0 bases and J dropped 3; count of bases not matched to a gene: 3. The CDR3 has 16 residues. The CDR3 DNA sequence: TGTGCCAGCAGCGTAGGAGGACAGGGGGCAACAGATACGCAGTATTTT. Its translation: CASSVGGQGATDTQYF.

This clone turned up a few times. In DNA form, the CDR3 reads TGTGCCTGGAGCAAGCCGGACAGGCGGGGTGAGACCCAGTACTTC. This translates into CAWSKPDRRGETQYF. The chain joins TRBV30 to TRBJ2-5, with D perhaps TRBD1 (7 bases). CDR3 size: 15 residues. Trimming removed 3 bases from V and 5 bases from J, with 19 bases in between. Germline values: CDR1 GTSNPN, CDR2 SVGIG (reference sequence).

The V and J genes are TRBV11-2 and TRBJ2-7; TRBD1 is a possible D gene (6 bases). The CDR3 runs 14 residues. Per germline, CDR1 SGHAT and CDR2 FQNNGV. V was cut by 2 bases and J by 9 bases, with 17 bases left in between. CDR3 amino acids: CASSLIGQGKGQYF. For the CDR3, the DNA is TGTGCCAGCAGCTTAATAGGCCAGGGGAAGGGGCAGTACTTC.

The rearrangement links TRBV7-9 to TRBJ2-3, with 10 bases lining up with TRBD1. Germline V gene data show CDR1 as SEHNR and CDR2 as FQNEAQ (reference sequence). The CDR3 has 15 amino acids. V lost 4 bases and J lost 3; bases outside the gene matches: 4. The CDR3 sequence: CASSSRDRGTDTQYF. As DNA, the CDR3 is TGTGCCAGCAGCTCCCGGGACAGGGGTACAGATACGCAGTATTTT.

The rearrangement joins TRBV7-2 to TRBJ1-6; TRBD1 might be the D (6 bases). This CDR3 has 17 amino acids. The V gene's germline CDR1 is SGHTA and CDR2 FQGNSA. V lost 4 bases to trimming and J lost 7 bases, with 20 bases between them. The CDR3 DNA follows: TGTGCCAGCAGCTCATCCGGGGCCAGGGGCTTGAATTCACCCCTCCACTTT. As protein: CASSSSGARGLNSPLHF.

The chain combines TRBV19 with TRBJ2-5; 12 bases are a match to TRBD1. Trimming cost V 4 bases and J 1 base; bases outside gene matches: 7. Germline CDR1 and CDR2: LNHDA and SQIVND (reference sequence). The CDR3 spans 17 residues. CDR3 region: CASSKSGQGAPQETQYF. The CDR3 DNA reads TGTGCCAGTAGTAAATCGGGACAGGGGGCCCCCCAAGAGACCCAGTACTTC. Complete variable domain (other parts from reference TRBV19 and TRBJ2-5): DGGITQSPKYLFRKEGQNVTLSCEQNLNHDAMYWYRQDPGQGLRLIYYSQIVNDFQKGDIAEGYSVSREKKESFPLTVTSAQKNPTAFYLCASSKSGQGAPQETQYFGPGTRLLVL.

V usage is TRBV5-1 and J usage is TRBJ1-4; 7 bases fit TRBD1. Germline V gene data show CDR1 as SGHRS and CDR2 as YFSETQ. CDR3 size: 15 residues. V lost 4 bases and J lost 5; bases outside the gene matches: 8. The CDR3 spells CASSVGQALNEKLFF. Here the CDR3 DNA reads TGCGCCAGCAGCGTCGGACAGGCACTGAATGAAAAACTGTTTTTT.